One and the same sample provided the 16 T cell receptor beta chains below, sequenced in a study of response to subunit inactivated influenza vaccine (dated by TCRdb to 2016 to 2019). Receptor libraries were prepared by RT-PCR. The instrument was an Illumina HiSeq 2500. The public reads were run again by TCRdb, first through fastp at Q25 and then through MiXCR, and only productive beta chains were kept. All rows with the same CDR3 protein become a single entry with the most common DNA and genes. This sample comprises approximately 500,000 distinct CDR3 sequences, around a quarter of them detected only once. The ten largest clones represent roughly 2.8% of the sample. In addition, the sample was reused for a study of T cells expressing NK-cell markers. As that second paper reports: TCR beta cDNA libraries were prepared using 5'RACE template switching, which introduced a universal primer site and unique molecular identifiers.

The sample here was CD4+ T cells sorted from PBMCs, taken approximately 12 days after vaccination. The receptors stem from a man aged 45-65 years who received an inactivated influenza vaccine. Donor details come from another sample of the same person, matched by shared clones.

V is TRBV9 and J is TRBJ2-5; TRBD1 aligns across 8 bases. Germline CDR1 and CDR2: SGDLS and YYNGEE. V lost 0 bases, J lost 4 bases, and 5 bases stayed unmatched. CDR3 length equals 15 residues. This CDR3 reads CASSVGDTGGETQYF. The CDR3 DNA reads as TGTGCCAGCAGCGTAGGGGATACAGGGGGAGAGACCCAGTACTTC.

As to this clonotype: A junction end diverges from the germline sequence, so it may reflect a read error. The CDR3 DNA sequence: TGCACTGCTAGAGGGGGGAACAGCAATCAGCCCCAGCATTTT. Translating it yields CTARGGNSNQPQHF. V gene TRBV20-1 combines with J gene TRBJ1-5; the D gene is possibly TRBD1 (6 bases). Germline values: CDR1 DFQATT, CDR2 SNEGSKA (reference sequence). The CDR3 runs to 14 residues.

This clonotype has only a few counts. V is TRBV7-2 and J is TRBJ2-1; D uncertain. The V gene's germline CDR1 is SGHTA and CDR2 FQGNSA. V was clipped by 1 base and J by 6 bases, with 7 bases between them. The CDR3 has 13 amino acids. The CDR3 coding sequence is TGTGCCAGCAGCTTAGTAGGATTCAATGAGCAGTTCTTC. Translation gives CASSLVGFNEQFF.

This clonotype appeared a few times. V and J are TRBV6-1 and TRBJ1-5; D is possibly TRBD1 (5 bases). Trimming shortened V by 8 bases and J by 4 bases, and 6 bases separated the two germline ends. The CDR3 covers 11 residues. In germline, CDR1 is MNHNS, CDR2 SASEGT. DNA for the CDR3: TGTGCCAGCGAGGGGAATCAGCCCCAGCATTTT. It encodes CASEGNQPQHF.

This clonotype was recorded a few times. This chain links TRBV5-1 with TRBJ2-1, with 9 nucleotides matching TRBD1. V lost 3 bases and J lost 7; bases outside the gene matches: 8. Germline V gene data show CDR1 as SGHRS and CDR2 as YFSETQ. CDR3 length: 15 amino acids. Written as DNA, the CDR3 is TGCGCCAGCAGCTGGGGAGGGACAGGGAGTAATGAGCAGTTCTTC. Residues: CASSWGGTGSNEQFF.

This clonotype was found a few times. The chain joins TRBV14 to TRBJ2-7, with D perhaps TRBD1 (6 bases). The V gene lost 6 bases and the J gene lost 6 bases, with 12 bases spanning the gap. CDR3 length: 12 residues. Germline V gene sequence: CDR1 SGHDN, CDR2 FVKESK. The CDR3 is CASSQQGSEQYF. In DNA form, the CDR3 reads TGTGCCAGCAGTCAACAGGGAAGCGAGCAGTACTTC. The full variable domain, rest sourced from reference TRBV14 and TRBJ2-7, is EAGVTQFPSHSVIEKGQTVTLRCDPISGHDNLYWYRRVMGKEIKFLLHFVKESKQDESGMPNNRFLAERTGGTYSTLKVQPAELEDSGVYFCASSQQGSEQYFGPGTRLTVT.

This clonotype was recorded many times. The genes are TRBV12-3 or TRBV12-4 and TRBJ2-5, with D uncertain. The CDR3 length is 15 residues. Trimming removed 0 bases at V and 2 bases at J, with 10 bases between. CDR3 sequence: CASSLAPSTQETQYF. The CDR3 region has the DNA TGTGCCAGCAGTTTAGCGCCATCAACACAAGAGACCCAGTACTTC.

A note on this clonotype: This clone may be a read error of a much larger clone one base away. This chain links TRBV4-2 with TRBJ2-7; the D call may be TRBD1 or TRBD2 (6 bases each). Germline CDR1 reads LGHNA; CDR2 reads YNFKEQ. The CDR3 is 15 amino acids. The V gene lost 0 bases and the J gene lost 2 bases, with 11 bases spanning the gap. CDR3 sequence reads: CASSQETGGPYEQYF. For the CDR3, the DNA is TGTGCCAGCAGCCAAGAAACCGGGGGCCCCTACGAGCAGTACTTC.

This clonotype appeared a few times. This chain uses TRBV4-3 with TRBJ2-3, with unresolved D. Germline V gene sequence: CDR1 LGHNA, CDR2 YSLEER. The CDR3 runs 16 residues. The ends were cut back, 4 bases at V and 1 base at J, with 15 bases in the middle. CDR3 DNA: TGCGCCAGCAGCCCCCAAGGTCTTTTCGGCACAGATACGCAGTATTTT. This codes for CASSPQGLFGTDTQYF.

The CDR3 region is CASSFSTHGYTF. The CDR3 nucleotides read TGTGCCAGCAGTTTTTCGACACATGGCTACACCTTC. V gene TRBV12-3 or TRBV12-4 combines with J gene TRBJ1-2; D is unresolved. There are 12 residues in the CDR3. V lost 3 bases, J lost 6 bases, and 8 bases lay in between.

The chain joins TRBV20-1 to TRBJ2-4; D ambiguous. The CDR3 consists of 14 residues. Per the germline V gene, CDR1 is DFQATT and CDR2 is SNEGSKA (reference sequence). Trimming cost V 0 bases and J 6 bases, with 12 bases left between them. The CDR3 DNA reads as TGCAGTGCTAGAGATCTACGTTGGGGAAACATTCAGTACTTC. The encoded protein is CSARDLRWGNIQYF.

The gene calls are TRBV7-9 and TRBJ2-7; 7 bases match TRBD1. The CDR3 loop spans 16 amino acids. V trimming: 5 bases; J trimming: 2 bases; junction bases outside the gene matches: 12. CDR1 and CDR2 (germline): SEHNR, FQNEAQ (reference sequence). Written as DNA, the CDR3 is TGTGCCAGCAGCGCTAAACCGGGGACAGCCGCCTACGAGCAGTACTTC. It translates to CASSAKPGTAAYEQYF.

The chain joins TRBV2 to TRBJ2-7; 10 bases match TRBD1. CDR3 length equals 15 residues. In germline, CDR1 is SNHLY, CDR2 FYNNEI. V lost 8 bases to trimming and J lost 7 bases; unmatched junction nucleotides: 14. The CDR3 DNA sequence: TGTGCCAGCGTCACCGGGACAGGGGCGTTCAGGGAGCAGTACTTC. This encodes CASVTGTGAFREQYF.

J is TRBJ1-3 and V is TRBV7-8; D not resolved. This CDR3 has 15 residues. The V end lost 2 bases, the J end lost 0 bases, and 8 bases lay between the germline ends. CDR1 is SGHVS and CDR2 is FQNEAQ in the germline V gene. This CDR3 is CASSLSPASGNTIYF. CDR3 coding DNA: TGTGCCAGCAGCTTATCACCTGCCTCTGGAAACACCATATATTTT.

This clonotype was observed a few times. The V gene is TRBV28, the J gene TRBJ1-4, with D possibly matching TRBD1 (5 bases). The CDR3 loop spans 13 amino acids. V lost 5 bases to trimming and J lost 7 bases, with 11 bases between them. Germline CDR1 MDHEN, CDR2 SYDVKM. The CDR3 DNA reads as TGTGCCAGCAGTCGCACTCAGGGTGAAAAACTGTTTTTT. Amino acid sequence: CASSRTQGEKLFF.

This clonotype was observed many times. V is TRBV4-3 and J is TRBJ2-1; 13 nucleotides line up with TRBD2. Germline CDR1 LGHNA, CDR2 YSLEER. Trimming took 0 bases from V and 9 from J; bases not matched to a gene: 11. This CDR3 spans 18 amino acids. CDR3 protein: CASSQEVVGTSGNGEQFF. DNA for the CDR3: TGCGCCAGCAGCCAAGAAGTGGTAGGGACTAGCGGGAACGGTGAGCAGTTCTTC.